The 13 T cell receptor beta chains given below trace back to one sample, sequenced in a study of T cell responses to AZD1222 COVID-19 vaccine. This table comes from immunoSEQ multiplex PCR, and its TCRdb copy is limited to in-frame clones, with some not included. The data contain some 140,000 clones, approximately 90% of them singletons. The source material was peripheral blood, sampled on day 0 of AZD1222 vaccination. These receptors all stem from an adult in good health.

This clone showed up just once. V gene TRBV2 combines with J gene TRBJ1-2, with D perhaps TRBD1 (5 bases). The CDR3 is made up of 19 amino acids. Germline V CDR1 and CDR2: SNHLY, FYNNEI. V was cut by 8 bases and J by 4 bases, with 32 bases left in between. DNA of the CDR3: TGTGCCAGCGATGGGGGGTATTTCGGCAGGGTTCTTACTGGCTATGGCTACACCTTC. Protein: CASDGGYFGRVLTGYGYTF.

The chain employs TRBV18 and TRBJ1-4, with 8 bases matching TRBD1. J was trimmed by 7 bases and V by 4 bases; bases with no gene match: 8. The germline gives CDR1 KGHSH, CDR2 LQKENI. The length of the CDR3 is 15 residues. The DNA of the CDR3 is TGTGCCAGCTCACGGACAGGGTATGTCTCTGAAAAACTGTTTTTT. Encoded protein: CASSRTGYVSEKLFF.

This chain links TRBV19 with TRBJ1-3, with D maybe TRBD1 (5 bases). V was clipped by 6 bases and J by 4 bases, with 10 bases between them. The germline gives CDR1 LNHDA, CDR2 SQIVND (reference sequence). This CDR3 contains 13 residues. This chain's CDR3 is CASRRDGGNTIYF. For the CDR3, the DNA is TGTGCCAGTAGGAGGGACGGAGGAAACACCATATATTTT.

This clone was detected only once. The chain joins TRBV11-3 to TRBJ1-1; D is unclear. Germline CDR1 is SGHNT and CDR2 is YENEEA. CDR3 length: 13 amino acids. V was pared by 3 bases and J by 4 bases, with 9 bases between. CDR3: CASSFGRTTEAFF. DNA of the CDR3: TGTGCCAGCAGCTTTGGACGAACCACTGAAGCTTTCTTT.

CDR3: CASSMFFGQGDSPLHF. For the CDR3, the DNA is TGCGCCAGCAGTATGTTCTTCGGACAGGGGGATTCACCCCTCCACTTT. J is TRBJ1-6 and V is TRBV10-2; 10 bases match TRBD1. From germline, CDR1 is WSHSY and CDR2 SAAADI. The ends lost 5 bases at V and 8 bases at J; junction bases unmatched: 9. The CDR3 has 16 amino acids.

The chain joins TRBV9 to TRBJ2-7, with 10 bases lining up with TRBD2. The V gene's germline CDR1 is SGDLS and CDR2 YYNGEE. The CDR3 loop spans 16 amino acids. J gave up 0 bases and V 0 bases, and 3 bases lay outside the gene matches. CDR3 protein: CASSVGSSGSSYEQYF. Here the CDR3 DNA reads TGTGCCAGCAGCGTAGGGTCTAGCGGGAGCTCCTACGAGCAGTACTTC.

The genes are TRBV7-2 and TRBJ1-2, with 7 bases fitting TRBD1. Trimming cost V 6 bases and J 3 bases; bases outside gene matches: 13. CDR3 size: 16 residues. Looked up from germline, CDR1 is SGHTA and CDR2 is FQGNSA. CDR3 coding DNA: TGTGCCAGCAGTCCCACAGGGGCCCCTCCCTACTATGGCTACACCTTC. Residues: CASSPTGAPPYYGYTF. The full variable domain, rest sourced from reference TRBV7-2 and TRBJ1-2, is GAGVSQSPSNKVTEKGKDVELRCDPISGHTALYWYRQSLGQGLEFLIYFQGNSAPDKSGLPSDRFSAERTGGSVSTLTIQRTQQEDSAVYLCASSPTGAPPYYGYTFGSGTRLTVV.

The chain is built from TRBV12-3 or TRBV12-4 and TRBJ2-7, with D possibly matching TRBD1 (6 bases). This CDR3 spans 12 amino acids. Trimming left V 5 bases short and J 3 bases short, with 8 bases between. CDR3 residues: CASSPDSYEQYF. The CDR3 DNA reads TGTGCCAGCAGTCCGGACAGCTACGAGCAGTACTTC.

The chain combines TRBV5-8 with TRBJ2-7; D possibly corresponds to TRBD1 (6 bases). This CDR3 spans 15 amino acids. Germline CDR1 SGHTS, CDR2 YDEGEE. Deletions cut 1 base from V and 2 bases from J, with 13 bases between. CDR3 coding DNA: TGTGCCAGCAGCTTGCATCAGGGGAACACCTACGAGCAGTACTTC. It yields the protein CASSLHQGNTYEQYF.

The chain employs TRBV4-1 and TRBJ1-2; D call uncertain. V lost 0 bases and J 4 bases, leaving 9 bases between the germline ends. The CDR3 extends over 14 amino acids. CDR1 MGHRA and CDR2 YSYEKL come from the germline V gene. The CDR3 DNA sequence: TGCGCCAGCAGCCAAGACTCCAGGCTCTATGGCTACACCTTC. The encoded protein is CASSQDSRLYGYTF.

This chain joins TRBV5-1 and TRBJ2-2; 13 bases map to TRBD2. CDR1 is SGHRS and CDR2 is YFSETQ in the germline V gene. The CDR3 is 17 amino acids. After removal of 4 bases from V and 5 bases from J, the junction contained 8 bases not matched to a gene. Written as DNA, the CDR3 is TGCGCCAGCAGCCCGCGGACTAGCGGGAGAGTTACCGGGGAGCTGTTTTTT. Encoded protein: CASSPRTSGRVTGELFF.

The chain combines TRBV7-9 with TRBJ2-5; weak D call: TRBD1 (6 bases). CDR1 SEHNR and CDR2 FQNEAQ come from the germline V gene (reference sequence). There are 15 residues in the CDR3. The germline V and J ends were trimmed by 4 bases and 3 bases, with 15 bases remaining between them. The CDR3: CASSSGQFDEETQYF. For the CDR3, the DNA is TGTGCCAGCAGCTCAGGACAGTTTGACGAAGAGACCCAGTACTTC. Full variable domain (outside the CDR3, taken from reference TRBV7-9 and TRBJ2-5): DTGVSQNPRHKITKRGQNVTFRCDPISEHNRLYWYRQTLGQGPEFLTYFQNEAQLEKSRLLSDRFSAERPKGSFSTLEIQRTEQGDSAMYLCASSSGQFDEETQYFGPGTRLLVL.

The chain recombines TRBV5-1 with TRBJ1-5; TRBD1 matches 7 bases. The trim removed 4 bases at V and 7 bases at J, leaving 5 bases unmatched. Germline V gene sequence: CDR1 SGHRS, CDR2 YFSETQ. The CDR3 runs to 13 residues. CDR3 sequence: CASSPGTDQPQHF. Here the CDR3 DNA reads TGCGCCAGCAGCCCGGGGACAGACCAGCCCCAGCATTTT.